This T cell receptor (beta chain) was recovered during a study of T cell changes during pregnancy in multiple sclerosis. Some clones are missing from TCRdb's copy, which holds only in-frame ones; the method was immunoSEQ multiplex PCR. The table records tens of thousands of clones, 94% of them present only once. Trimming at V came to 4 bases and at J to 2 bases, leaving 13 bases not matched to a gene. The CDR3 loop spans 17 amino acids. The clonotype comes from a female donor with multiple sclerosis, enrolled in a pregnancy study. The chain has TRBV5-7 and TRBJ1-1; 8 bases align to TRBD1. TRBV5-7 is sorted into the ORF group, with uncertain function. The sample was peripheral blood, taken in the third trimester of pregnancy. The CDR3, as DNA: TGTGCCAGCAGCATTCGACAGGGGTTTACCTCTAACACTGAAGCTTTCTTT. Its protein product is CASSIRQGFTSNTEAFF.